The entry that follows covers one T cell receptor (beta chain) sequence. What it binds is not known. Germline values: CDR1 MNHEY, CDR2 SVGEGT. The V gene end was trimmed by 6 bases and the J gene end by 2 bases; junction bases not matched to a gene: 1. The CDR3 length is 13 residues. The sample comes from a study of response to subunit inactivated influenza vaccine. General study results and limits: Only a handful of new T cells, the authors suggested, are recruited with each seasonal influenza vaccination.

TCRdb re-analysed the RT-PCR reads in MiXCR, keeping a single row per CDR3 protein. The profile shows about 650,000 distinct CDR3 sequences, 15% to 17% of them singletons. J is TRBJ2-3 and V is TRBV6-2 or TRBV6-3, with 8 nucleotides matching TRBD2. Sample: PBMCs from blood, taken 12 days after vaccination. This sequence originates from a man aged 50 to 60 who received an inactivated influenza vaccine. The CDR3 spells CASRLAVTDTQYF. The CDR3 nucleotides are TGTGCCAGCAGACTAGCGGTCACAGATACGCAGTATTTT.